A selection of T cell receptor beta chains follows, all from one sample in a study of T cell responses to AZD1222 COVID-19 vaccine. Here immunoSEQ multiplex PCR was the method, and the copy in TCRdb shows in-frame clones only, minus some. This table has about 110,000 clones, approximately 85% appearing once. The material was peripheral blood, obtained on day 0 of AZD1222 vaccination. The receptors were sampled from an adult in good health. The CDR3 runs from the conserved cysteine through the conserved F or W. A D gene is named only where the DNA matches it firmly. Some rows have no size entry. The others give once, few or many, or a class for an expanded clone.

-	TRBJ2-1	TRBD2	TRBV6-5	TGTGCCAGCAGCCCCGGACTAGCGGGGGGGCCGGGGCAGTTCTTC	CASSPGLAGGPGQFF
-	TRBJ1-6	-	TRBV27	TGTGCCAGCAGTTTTTTACGTAGTGGGCAGGGTACTCGATCATATAATTCACCCCTCCACTTT	CASSFLRSGQGTRSYNSPLHF
-	TRBJ1-3	-	TRBV5-1	TGCGCCAGCAGCCCGGACGGACAACAAGGAAACACCATATATTTT	CASSPDGQQGNTIYF
-	TRBJ1-2	-	TRBV7-9	TGTGCCAGCAGCTCGACAGGCGGCTACACCTTC	CASSSTGGYTF
-	TRBJ2-5	-	TRBV12-3/TRBV12-4	TGTGCCAGCAGTCCTACATTGGAGACCCAGTACTTC	CASSPTLETQYF
-	TRBJ2-2	TRBD1	TRBV7-7	TGTGCCAGCAGCTTAGCGCCGGGACAGGGGAACACCGGGGAGCTGTTTTTT	CASSLAPGQGNTGELFF
few	TRBJ1-5	-	TRBV3-1/TRBV3-2	TGTGCCAGCAGCCCTCAGGGCGGTCAGCCCCAGCATTTT	CASSPQGGQPQHF
once	TRBJ1-5	-	TRBV28	TGTGCCAGCAGGCCGGGCGGGCAGGGAATCAATCAGCCCCAGCATTTT	CASRPGGQGINQPQHF
-	TRBJ2-2	-	TRBV5-4	TGTGCCAGCAGCTATATAACCGGGACCGGGGAGCTGTTTTTT	CASSYITGTGELFF
few	TRBJ2-7	-	TRBV12-3/TRBV12-4	TGTGCCAGCACCCCTGGCGGCCCCTACGAGCAGTACTTC	CASTPGGPYEQYF
few	TRBJ1-1	-	TRBV10-3	TGTGCCATCAGCGATCGGGGATTCAGTGATACTGAAGCTTTCTTT	CAISDRGFSDTEAFF
-	TRBJ1-5	-	TRBV6-2/TRBV6-3	TGTGCCAGCAGTTTTTCGTCCCGCGAAGGGCAGCCCCAGCATTTT	CASSFSSREGQPQHF
-	TRBJ1-3	-	TRBV19	TGTGCCAGTAGTATAGATGGGCTGGACTCTGGAAACACCATATATTTT	CASSIDGLDSGNTIYF
-	TRBJ2-2	-	TRBV11-3	TGTGCCAGCAGCGCGGGGCCCAACACCGGGGAGCTGTTTTTT	CASSAGPNTGELFF
-	TRBJ2-7	-	TRBV5-4	TGTGCCAGCAGCTTCCCAGGGGGGCTCGCCTACGAGCAGTACTTC	CASSFPGGLAYEQYF
-	TRBJ1-5	TRBD1	TRBV7-3	TGTGCCAGCAGCCGGACAGGGACAGGTAGTCAGCCCCAGCATTTT	CASSRTGTGSQPQHF
-	TRBJ2-6	-	TRBV19	TGTGCCAGTAGTATATACACTGGGGCCAACGTCCTGACTTTC	CASSIYTGANVLTF
-	TRBJ1-5	TRBD1	TRBV19	TGTGCCAGTAGTACTGGACAGGGGAGGGGTGATAGTAGCAATCAGCCCCAGCATTTT	CASSTGQGRGDSSNQPQHF
-	TRBJ1-1	TRBD1	TRBV3-1/TRBV3-2	TGTGCCAGCAGTCGGACAGGGTGGACTGAAGCTTTCTTT	CASSRTGWTEAFF
-	TRBJ2-7	-	TRBV18	TGTGCCAGCTCACCAGGGGTCCACTACGAGCAGTACTTC	CASSPGVHYEQYF
few	TRBJ2-2	TRBD1	TRBV19	TGTGCCAGTAGGACCGGACAGGGGGCAAACACCGGGGAGCTGTTTTTT	CASRTGQGANTGELFF
-	TRBJ2-7	-	TRBV2	TGTGCCAGCAGTGAAGGTCAGACAGACTACGAGCAGTACTTC	CASSEGQTDYEQYF
-	TRBJ1-1	-	TRBV5-5	TGTGCCAGCAACCACAGGGAGTTTGGCACTGAAGCTTTCTTT	CASNHREFGTEAFF
-	TRBJ2-2	-	TRBV7-9	TGTGCCAGCAGCTACCAAAACACCGGGGAGCTGTTTTTT	CASSYQNTGELFF
once	TRBJ1-1	-	TRBV28	TGTGCCACCGGGAGGTGGGTGAACACTGAAGCTTTCTTT	CATGRWVNTEAFF
-	TRBJ2-3	TRBD1	TRBV7-2	TGTGCCAGCAGTTCTGGGACAGGGGGTAGGACGCAGTATTTT	CASSSGTGGRTQYF
once	TRBJ2-5	-	TRBV2	TGTGCCAGCAGCGCGAGTAACACTAGGGGGCAAGAGACCCAGTACTTC	CASSASNTRGQETQYF
-	TRBJ2-1	TRBD1	TRBV19	TGTGCCAGTAGTATAGGCAGGGGGACCTACAATGAGCAGTTCTTC	CASSIGRGTYNEQFF
-	TRBJ2-1	TRBD2	TRBV28	TGTGCCAGCAGTTTTACTAGCGATCCCTCCTACAATGAGCAGTTCTTC	CASSFTSDPSYNEQFF
-	TRBJ2-3	-	TRBV7-3	TGTGCCAGCAGCTTAACGCCCGACGGGGCGGGGACAGATACGCAGTATTTT	CASSLTPDGAGTDTQYF
-	TRBJ1-6	-	TRBV12-3/TRBV12-4	TGTGCCAGCAGACCCCAGGGTTCCTCACCCCTCCACTTT	CASRPQGSSPLHF
-	TRBJ1-2	-	TRBV4-3	TGCGCCAGCAGCCAAGAAAGGGGTTTCAACTATGGCTACACCTTC	CASSQERGFNYGYTF
-	TRBJ2-4	-	TRBV24-1	TGTGCCACCAGTGACGTACAGGGAAGGGGAGCCAAAAACATTCAGTACTTC	CATSDVQGRGAKNIQYF
-	TRBJ2-3	-	TRBV21-1	TGTGCCAGCAGCAAAGCCACGGGGGCAAGCACAGATACGCAGTATTTT	CASSKATGASTDTQYF
-	TRBJ1-1	-	TRBV18	TGTGCCAGCTCACCACCGGGGTTGAACACTGAAGCTTTCTTT	CASSPPGLNTEAFF
once	TRBJ1-2	TRBD1	TRBV28	TGTGCCAGCAGTTCCGGACAGGGGGCCACCTATGGCTACACCTTC	CASSSGQGATYGYTF
-	TRBJ2-7	TRBD2	TRBV6-6	TGTGCCAGCAGGTCTGGGCGGGGGGTGTACGAGCAGTACTTC	CASRSGRGVYEQYF
-	TRBJ2-7	-	TRBV4-3	TGCGCCAGCAGCCAAGTCCCGGGACTTAGCTCCTACGAGCAGTACTTC	CASSQVPGLSSYEQYF
few	TRBJ2-1	TRBD1	TRBV19	TGTGCCAGTAGTATAGTTTACCTGGACAGGTTCTACAATGAGCAGTTCTTC	CASSIVYLDRFYNEQFF
once	TRBJ1-2	-	TRBV30	TGTGCCTGGAGTCCAAGGGACGCAGCTAACTATGGCTACACCTTC	CAWSPRDAANYGYTF
-	TRBJ2-7	-	TRBV28	TGTGCCAGCAGTCCCTCTCGGAACGAGCAGTACTTC	CASSPSRNEQYF
-	TRBJ2-5	-	TRBV3-1/TRBV3-2	TGTGCCAGCAGCCAAGTTGGGGCCGTGACCCAGTACTTC	CASSQVGAVTQYF
-	TRBJ1-1	-	TRBV7-2	TGTGCCAGCAGCTGGGGACGAAACACTGAAGCTTTCTTT	CASSWGRNTEAFF
-	TRBJ2-5	-	TRBV24-1	TGTGCCACCAGTGACATAAAAACAGGGCAAGAGACCCAGTACTTC	CATSDIKTGQETQYF
-	TRBJ1-1	TRBD1	TRBV18	TGTGCCAGCTCCCAGCTTAAGGGGACAGCCTTGAAAGGGACTGAAGCTTTCTTT	CASSQLKGTALKGTEAFF
-	TRBJ2-5	-	TRBV18	TGTGCCAGCTCACCATGGGCGCAAGAGACCCAGTACTTC	CASSPWAQETQYF
-	TRBJ2-7	-	TRBV7-2	TGTGCCAGCAGTCGTAGCGTGGCCTACGAGCAGTACTTC	CASSRSVAYEQYF
-	TRBJ1-6	-	TRBV16	TGTGCCAGCAGCCGTGGGGGAGGGGCCTGGGATTCACCCCTCCACTTT	CASSRGGGAWDSPLHF
-	TRBJ1-1	-	TRBV6-5	TGTGCCAGCAGTTACTTGGGGGTGACTGAAGCTTTCTTT	CASSYLGVTEAFF